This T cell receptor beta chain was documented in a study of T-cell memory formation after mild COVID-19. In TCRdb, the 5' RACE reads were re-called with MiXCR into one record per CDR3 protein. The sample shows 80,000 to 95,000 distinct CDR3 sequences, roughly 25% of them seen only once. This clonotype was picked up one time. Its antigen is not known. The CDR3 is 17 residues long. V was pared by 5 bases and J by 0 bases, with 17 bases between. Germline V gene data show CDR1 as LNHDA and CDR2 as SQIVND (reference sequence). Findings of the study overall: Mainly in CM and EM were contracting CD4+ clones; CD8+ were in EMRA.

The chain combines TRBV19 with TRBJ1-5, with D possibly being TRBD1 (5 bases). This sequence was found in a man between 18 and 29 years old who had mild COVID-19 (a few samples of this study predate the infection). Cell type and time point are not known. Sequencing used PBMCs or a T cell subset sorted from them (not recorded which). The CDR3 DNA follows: TGTGCCAGTAGTCTGGGGACCGCATCTTATAGCAATCAGCCCCAGCATTTT. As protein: CASSLGTASYSNQPQHF.